The next 32 T cell receptor beta chains were all read from a single sample in a study of blood T cell repertoires in COVID-19. Produced via immunoSEQ multiplex PCR; TCRdb's table is partial and in-frame only. Here the sample spans under 150,000 clones, less than 90% being singletons. Sample: peripheral blood. The receptors shown here come from a young man with acute or convalescent COVID-19.

The chain has TRBV12-3 or TRBV12-4 and TRBJ2-7, with 11 bases identical to TRBD1. V dropped 6 bases and J dropped 5; count of bases not matched to a gene: 3. The CDR3 is 13 amino acids. Here the CDR3 reads CASRGQGGHEQYF. DNA for the CDR3: TGTGCCAGCAGGGGACAGGGGGGCCACGAGCAGTACTTC.

The chain uses TRBV6-1 and TRBJ1-5; no clear D gene. Trimming took off 3 bases at V and 6 bases at J, with 12 bases between the two ends. The CDR3 is 14 amino acids. The germline V gene has CDR1 MNHNS and CDR2 SASEGT. The CDR3 bases are TGTGCCAGCAGTGACCACCCTGCGGCTCAGCCCCAGCATTTT. This encodes CASSDHPAAQPQHF.

V is TRBV27 and J is TRBJ1-5; 7 positions match TRBD1. CDR1 and CDR2 (germline): MNHEY, SMNVEV (reference sequence). The CDR3 has 15 residues. Trimming took 2 bases from V and 3 from J; bases not matched to a gene: 4. CDR3 sequence: CASSLRGQANQPQHF. DNA of the CDR3: TGTGCCAGCAGTTTACGAGGACAGGCCAATCAGCCCCAGCATTTT.

A note on this clone: The sample holds other DNA sequences that translate to the same CDR3. The chain has TRBV5-1 and TRBJ1-1, with 8 bases fitting TRBD1. The CDR3 consists of 12 residues. The ends lost 7 bases at V and 4 bases at J; junction bases unmatched: 3. Germline-derived CDR1 and CDR2 are SGHRS and YFSETQ. The CDR3 region is CASRDRGTEAFF. The CDR3 DNA reads TGCGCCAGCCGCGACAGGGGCACTGAAGCTTTCTTT.

The V call is TRBV19, the J call TRBJ1-5; D not resolved. This CDR3 region has 16 residues. Germline CDR1 LNHDA, CDR2 SQIVND (reference sequence). V dropped 5 bases and J dropped 3 bases, with 17 bases sitting between them. The CDR3 reads CASSRQQQAVNQPQHF. The CDR3 DNA sequence: TGTGCCAGTAGTCGACAACAGCAGGCAGTCAATCAGCCCCAGCATTTT. Looking up the rest from reference TRBV19 and TRBJ1-5 gives the full variable domain: DGGITQSPKYLFRKEGQNVTLSCEQNLNHDAMYWYRQDPGQGLRLIYYSQIVNDFQKGDIAEGYSVSREKKESFPLTVTSAQKNPTAFYLCASSRQQQAVNQPQHFGDGTRLSIL.

This clone was recorded a few times. V is TRBV10-3 and J is TRBJ2-2, with D tentatively TRBD2 (5 bases). The CDR3 consists of 15 residues. Germline V CDR1 and CDR2: ENHRY, SYGVKD. V was clipped by 0 bases and J by 4 bases, with 9 bases between them. CDR3 DNA: TGTGCCATCAGTGAGTCTTATCGGGGCACCGGGGAGCTGTTTTTT. Protein: CAISESYRGTGELFF.

This chain uses TRBV7-9 with TRBJ1-4, with D perhaps TRBD1 (6 bases). The CDR3 extends over 17 amino acids. Trimming removed 3 bases from V and 2 bases from J, with 16 bases in between. Germline V gene sequence: CDR1 SEHNR, CDR2 FQNEAQ (reference sequence). CDR3 DNA sequence: TGTGCCAGCAGCTTTTTCAGGGCGGGGGGCACTAATGAAAAACTGTTTTTT. This translates into CASSFFRAGGTNEKLFF.

This chain uses TRBV3-1 (or the pseudogene TRBV3-2) with TRBJ1-5; D is unresolved. The V end lost 2 bases, the J end lost 7 bases, and 9 bases lay between the germline ends. This CDR3 is built from 13 residues. Germline V gene data show CDR1 as LGHDT and CDR2 as YNNKEL (reference sequence). This CDR3 reads CASSQQEGQPQHF. For the CDR3, the DNA is TGTGCCAGCAGCCAACAGGAAGGCCAGCCCCAGCATTTT.

This clone was picked up a small number of times. This chain joins TRBV2 and TRBJ1-2; 7 bases align to TRBD1. The CDR3 is made up of 15 amino acids. CDR1 and CDR2 (germline): SNHLY, FYNNEI. J was trimmed by 4 bases and V by 6 bases; bases with no gene match: 11. The CDR3 loop is CASSTTGNRGYGYTF. The DNA of the CDR3 is TGTGCCAGCAGCACGACAGGGAATAGAGGCTATGGCTACACCTTC.

The table lists this clone with a count of one. The chain uses TRBV27 and TRBJ1-6, with D possibly TRBD1 on 6 matching bases. Germline V gene sequence: CDR1 MNHEY, CDR2 SMNVEV (reference sequence). The CDR3 runs to 15 residues. The germline V and J ends were trimmed by 5 bases and 9 bases, with 17 bases remaining between them. Here the CDR3 DNA reads TGTGCCAGCAGTCGGGGGGGCAAGGTTAGTTCACCCCTCCACTTT. Translating gives CASSRGGKVSSPLHF.

This clone came up a few times. This rearrangement joins TRBV14 to TRBJ2-1; tentatively, D is TRBD2 (5 bases). CDR3 length: 15 amino acids. With 4 bases removed from V and 11 bases from J, the gap between germline ends came to 21 bases. The germline CDR1 and CDR2 sequences are SGHDN and FVKESK. This CDR3 reads CASSPPGMLMSKQFF. The DNA for the CDR3 is TGTGCCAGCAGCCCCCCCGGGATGCTTATGAGCAAGCAGTTCTTC. Full variable domain (rest looked up from reference TRBV14 and TRBJ2-1): EAGVTQFPSHSVIEKGQTVTLRCDPISGHDNLYWYRRVMGKEIKFLLHFVKESKQDESGMPNNRFLAERTGGTYSTLKVQPAELEDSGVYFCASSPPGMLMSKQFFGPGTRLTVL.

Only one count was recorded for this clone. The chain is built from TRBV5-5 and TRBJ2-3, with 8 positions matching TRBD1. The CDR3 covers 15 residues. Unmatched junction bases numbered 9, after V lost 4 bases and J lost 5 bases. The germline gives CDR1 SGHKS, CDR2 YYEKEE (reference sequence). The CDR3 loop reads CASSPQGARRDTQYF. CDR3 coding DNA: TGTGCCAGCAGCCCCCAGGGGGCCAGAAGAGATACGCAGTATTTT.

V is TRBV5-1 and J is TRBJ2-7; maybe TRBD2 (5 bases). Germline loops: CDR1 SGHRS, CDR2 YFSETQ. This CDR3 is 15 amino acids long. Between the trimmed V and J ends, which lost 7 bases and 0 bases, there was a span of 17 bases. CDR3 protein: CASGSSSGGSYEQYF. In nucleotides, the CDR3 is TGCGCCAGCGGCTCATCCAGCGGTGGCTCCTACGAGCAGTACTTC.

This chain uses TRBV3-1 (or the pseudogene TRBV3-2) with TRBJ1-1; D gene uncertain. Germline V gene data show CDR1 as LGHDT and CDR2 as YNNKEL (reference sequence). Between the trimmed V and J ends, which lost 4 bases and 10 bases, there was a span of 10 bases. CDR3 length equals 11 residues. This CDR3 is CASSPGRGAFF. The CDR3 DNA reads TGTGCCAGCAGCCCGGGGAGAGGAGCTTTCTTT.

As DNA, the CDR3 is TGTGCCAGCTCACCATCGAAGGCCGGGAGGTCTTGGATCACAGATACGCAGTATTTT. Protein sequence: CASSPSKAGRSWITDTQYF. The chain combines TRBV18 with TRBJ2-3; 7 nucleotides align to TRBD2. The CDR3 totals 19 residues. Germline V gene lookup returns CDR1 KGHSH and CDR2 LQKENI. V lost 2 bases to trimming and J lost 2 bases; unmatched junction nucleotides: 16.

The J gene is TRBJ1-1, the V gene TRBV15, with D tentatively TRBD1 (5 bases). Trimming left V 0 bases short and J 0 bases short, with 11 bases between. The CDR3 has 16 residues. The germline gives CDR1 LNHNV, CDR2 YYDKDF (reference sequence). DNA of the CDR3: TGTGCCACCAGCAGAGATTGGGGCAGCATGAACACTGAAGCTTTCTTT. It translates to CATSRDWGSMNTEAFF.

This chain joins TRBV19 and TRBJ1-5; a weak D match, TRBD1 (6 bases). Germline V gives CDR1 LNHDA, CDR2 SQIVND (reference sequence). V lost 5 bases to trimming and J lost 5 bases, with 13 bases between them. This CDR3 is built from 14 residues. The CDR3 is CASSFRGEHQPQHF. The CDR3 bases are TGTGCCAGTAGTTTCAGGGGAGAACATCAGCCCCAGCATTTT.

The chain links TRBV6-1 to TRBJ1-1; tentatively, D is TRBD1 (5 bases). V dropped 1 base and J dropped 8 bases, with 8 bases sitting between them. Germline CDR1 MNHNS, CDR2 SASEGT. The CDR3 runs to 12 residues. CDR3 loop: CASSEGWGEAFF. DNA of the CDR3: TGTGCCAGCAGTGAAGGGTGGGGCGAAGCTTTCTTT.

The rearrangement uses TRBV19 and TRBJ1-5, with TRBD1 matching 8 bases. CDR1 and CDR2 from the germline V gene are LNHDA and SQIVND (reference sequence). J lost 6 bases, V lost 1 base, and 17 bases had no gene match. This CDR3 spans 19 amino acids. The CDR3 DNA is TGTGCCAGTAGTATAGGGGTCACCCCTTTCCTGGGGACAGGTCAGCCCCAGCATTTT. This gives the protein CASSIGVTPFLGTGQPQHF.

The chain employs TRBV19 and TRBJ1-1, with D perhaps TRBD1 (5 bases). Between the trimmed V and J ends, which lost 5 bases and 8 bases, there was a span of 21 bases. This CDR3 is built from 15 residues. Germline-derived CDR1 and CDR2 are LNHDA and SQIVND (reference sequence). The CDR3 DNA sequence: TGTGCCAGTAGTGACCACCATCGGGGGAGCTCGGAAGCTTTCTTT. It translates to CASSDHHRGSSEAFF.

This chain links TRBV7-3 with TRBJ2-3, with 8 bases aligning to TRBD1. J was trimmed by 2 bases and V by 2 bases; bases with no gene match: 15. The CDR3 has 19 amino acids. CDR1 and CDR2 from the germline V gene are SGHTA and FQGTGA. The CDR3 region has the DNA TGTGCCAGCAGCTTAGACGGGCAGGGGGCCTACGTCCTCACAGATACGCAGTATTTT. Translating gives CASSLDGQGAYVLTDTQYF.

This chain joins TRBV6-2 or TRBV6-3 and TRBJ2-6, with D perhaps matching TRBD1 (6 bases). V lost 5 bases, J lost 0 bases, and 11 bases lay in between. From germline, CDR1 is MNHEY and CDR2 SVGEGT. The CDR3 has 16 amino acids. For the CDR3, the DNA is TGTGCCAGCAGTCTGGACAGTGCCTCTGGGGCCAACGTCCTGACTTTC. This sequence encodes CASSLDSASGANVLTF.

This sequence joins TRBV15 and TRBJ1-2; the match to TRBD1 covers 8 bases. After removal of 9 bases from V and 4 bases from J, the junction contained 13 bases not matched to a gene. The germline gives CDR1 LNHNV, CDR2 YYDKDF (reference sequence). This CDR3 has 15 residues. CDR3 sequence (DNA): TGTGCCACTTCTTTGCAGGGGGCGAGGGGCTATGGCTACACCTTC. Translation: CATSLQGARGYGYTF.

The chain employs TRBV3-1 (or the pseudogene TRBV3-2) and TRBJ2-3; TRBD2 aligns across 14 bases. V was pared by 5 bases and J by 5 bases, with 6 bases of the junction left unmatched. Germline CDR1 is LGHDT and CDR2 is YNNKEL (reference sequence). The CDR3 is made up of 16 amino acids. The CDR3 DNA reads as TGTGCCAGCAGCTATCCCGGGACTAGCGGGGGAGATACGCAGTATTTT. Translation gives CASSYPGTSGGDTQYF.

The chain recombines TRBV11-2 with TRBJ2-5; D possibly corresponds to TRBD1 (5 bases). CDR1 and CDR2 (germline): SGHAT, FQNNGV. The V and J ends lost 3 bases and 5 bases respectively, with 10 bases between them. The CDR3 length is 13 residues. The CDR3 DNA sequence: TGTGCCAGCAGCTTTTCAGGGTTGGAGACCCAGTACTTC. Translation gives CASSFSGLETQYF.

J is TRBJ1-3 and V is TRBV7-9, with 9 bases matching TRBD1. Trimming took 8 bases from V and 0 from J; bases not matched to a gene: 5. This CDR3 is built from 15 residues. Per germline, CDR1 SEHNR and CDR2 FQNEAQ (reference sequence). The DNA for the CDR3 is TGTGCCAGCCGGACAGGGGCTAACTCTGGAAACACCATATATTTT. This gives the protein CASRTGANSGNTIYF.

This chain's CDR3 is CASSWGEGKGTQYF. The CDR3 DNA follows: TGTGCCAGCAGCTGGGGGGAGGGGAAAGGAACGCAGTATTTT. The rearrangement links TRBV5-4 to TRBJ2-3; 7 nucleotides agree with TRBD2. The CDR3 runs to 14 residues. Trimming took 3 bases from V and 9 from J; bases not matched to a gene: 10. Looked up from germline, CDR1 is SGHNT and CDR2 is YYREEE (reference sequence).

The rearrangement links TRBV30 to TRBJ2-3; perhaps TRBD1 as D (6 bases). Trimming removed 3 bases from V and 5 bases from J, with 9 bases in between. The CDR3 spans 12 residues. The germline V gene encodes CDR1 GTSNPN and CDR2 SVGIG (reference sequence). In DNA, the CDR3 is TGTGCCTGGAGCCAGGGGTTAGATACGCAGTATTTT. Translating it yields CAWSQGLDTQYF.

This chain joins TRBV5-6 and TRBJ1-4; 8 bases line up with TRBD1. Germline CDR1 is SGHDT and CDR2 is YYEEEE. CDR3 size: 15 residues. The trim removed 1 base at V and 8 bases at J, leaving 7 bases unmatched. The CDR3 coding sequence is TGTGCCAGCAGCTTGTATACAGGGGGTGAAGAAAAACTGTTTTTT. This gives the protein CASSLYTGGEEKLFF.

The gene calls are TRBV19 and TRBJ2-2; the D gene is possibly TRBD1 (5 bases). The CDR3 spans 14 residues. CDR1 is LNHDA, CDR2 SQIVND, per germline (reference sequence). V gave up 6 bases and J gave up 5 bases, with 13 bases separating them. CDR3 DNA: TGTGCCAGTAGGCCAGGGTCGCCAACCGGGGAGCTGTTTTTT. Encoded protein: CASRPGSPTGELFF.

Only one count was recorded for this clone. One junction end disagrees with the germline gene, perhaps due to a read error. The chain recombines TRBV7-7 with TRBJ2-1; 14 bases align to TRBD2. CDR1 and CDR2 (germline): SSHAT, FNYEAQ (reference sequence). This CDR3 spans 15 amino acids. The CDR3 region is CASSWGLAGDGEQFF. The CDR3 coding sequence is TGTGCTAGCAGCTGGGGACTAGCGGGAGATGGTGAGCAGTTCTTC.

The gene calls are TRBV30 and TRBJ2-3; maybe TRBD2 (5 bases). Trimming took 1 base from V and 3 from J, leaving 5 bases between them. The germline gives CDR1 GTSNPN, CDR2 SVGIG (reference sequence). This CDR3 contains 12 residues. CDR3 DNA: TGTGCCTGGAGTGGGACTACAGATACGCAGTATTTT. It translates to CAWSGTTDTQYF.